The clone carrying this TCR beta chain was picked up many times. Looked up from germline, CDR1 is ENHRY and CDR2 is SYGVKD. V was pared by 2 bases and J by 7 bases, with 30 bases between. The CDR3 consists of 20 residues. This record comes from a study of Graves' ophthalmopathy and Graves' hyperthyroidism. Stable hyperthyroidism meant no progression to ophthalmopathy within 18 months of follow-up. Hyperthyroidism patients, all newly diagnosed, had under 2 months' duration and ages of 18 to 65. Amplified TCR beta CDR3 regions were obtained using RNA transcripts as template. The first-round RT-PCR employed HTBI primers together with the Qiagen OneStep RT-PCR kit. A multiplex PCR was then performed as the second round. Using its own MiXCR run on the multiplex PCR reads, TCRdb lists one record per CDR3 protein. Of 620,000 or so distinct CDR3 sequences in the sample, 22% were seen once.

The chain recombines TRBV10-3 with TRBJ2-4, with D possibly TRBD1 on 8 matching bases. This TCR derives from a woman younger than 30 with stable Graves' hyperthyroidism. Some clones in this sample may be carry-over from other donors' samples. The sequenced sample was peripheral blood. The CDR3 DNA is TGTGCCATCAGTGAGACGCGGACAGGGTTTGGGGGGAGGGAGAACAACATTCAGTACTTC. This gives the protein CAISETRTGFGGRENNIQYF.